This T cell receptor (beta chain) was identified during a study of control samples from healthy donors and cancer patients. Germline V gene sequence: CDR1 LGHDT, CDR2 YNNKEL (reference sequence). The V end lost 1 base, the J end lost 0 bases, and 7 bases lay between the germline ends. The length of the CDR3 is 14 residues. Method: immunoSEQ multiplex PCR; TCRdb's copy keeps in-frame clones and lacks some. The table lists 130,000 or so clones, about nine tenths of them singletons. Material: PBMCs. The chain is built from TRBV3-1 (or the pseudogene TRBV3-2) and TRBJ2-7; D gene unclear. The receptor's source is a man aged 50 to 60 with head and neck cancer. The CDR3, as DNA: TGTGCCAGCAGCCAAGTTCCTAGCTCCTACGAGCAGTACTTC. This encodes CASSQVPSSYEQYF.